A selection of T cell receptor beta chains follows, all from one sample in a study of T cell responses to AZD1222 COVID-19 vaccine. Using immunoSEQ multiplex PCR, the repertoire was profiled, and TCRdb retains in-frame clones only, with some absent. In the table there are some 150,000 clones, nearly 90% of which are singletons. The source material was peripheral blood, sampled 28 days after the second dose of the MenACWY control vaccine. These receptors all come from an adult who received the MenACWY meningococcal vaccine as a control. Each CDR3 is given with its conserved first and last residue. A D gene is named only where the DNA matches it firmly. The size of a clone is reported for some rows only, either as once, few or many, or as a class for expanded clones.

>14|NA|TRBJ2-7|TRBD2|TRBV5-1
CASSGGLGPYEQYF
TGCGCCAGCAGCGGGGGACTAGGACCCTACGAGCAGTACTTC
>13|NA|TRBJ1-4|NA|TRBV5-1
CASSPGSKEKLFF
TGCGCCAGCAGCCCAGGGAGTAAGGAAAAACTGTTTTTT
>16|NA|TRBJ1-5|TRBD1|TRBV24-1
CATSDNPGQGTQPQHF
TGTGCCACCAGTGATAATCCGGGACAGGGGACTCAGCCCCAGCATTTT
>16|NA|TRBJ2-1|TRBD2|TRBV27
CASSRRLAGGLNEQFF
TGTGCCAGCAGCCGTCGACTAGCGGGAGGCTTAAATGAGCAGTTCTTC
>13|once|TRBJ2-5|TRBD1|TRBV2
CASAGGLLETQYF
TGTGCCAGCGCAGGGGGCCTTCTGGAGACCCAGTACTTC
>15|NA|TRBJ1-4|TRBD1|TRBV2
CASSELGQGDEKLFF
TGTGCCAGCAGTGAACTTGGGCAGGGGGATGAAAAACTGTTTTTT
>14|NA|TRBJ1-6|NA|TRBV9
CASRSGQYNSPLHF
TGTGCCAGCCGTAGTGGACAGTATAATTCACCCCTCCACTTT
>14|NA|TRBJ2-2|NA|TRBV28
CASSSGMNTGELFF
TGTGCCAGCAGTTCAGGGATGAACACCGGGGAGCTGTTTTTT
>15|NA|TRBJ1-6|NA|TRBV11-3
CASSRGGQNNSPLHF
TGTGCCAGCAGCCGAGGTGGACAGAATAATTCACCCCTCCACTTT
>14|NA|TRBJ2-5|NA|TRBV7-2
CASSLQGLEETQYF
TGTGCCAGCAGCTTGCAGGGTTTGGAGGAGACCCAGTACTTC
>15|once|TRBJ1-2|TRBD1|TRBV28
CASSSLWTGGWGYTF
TGTGCCAGCAGTTCGCTATGGACAGGGGGCTGGGGCTACACCTTC
>15|NA|TRBJ2-1|NA|TRBV11-3
CASSLRGGSYNEQFF
TGTGCCAGCAGCTTAAGGGGGGGGTCCTACAATGAGCAGTTCTTC
>15|few|TRBJ1-6|TRBD1|TRBV6-5
CASTRSGTVNSPLHF
TGTGCCAGCACCCGGTCGGGGACAGTTAATTCACCCCTCCACTTT
>15|NA|TRBJ2-6|NA|TRBV4-3
CASSQGQGGANVLTF
TGCGCCAGCAGCCAAGGGCAGGGTGGGGCCAACGTCCTGACTTTC
>15|once|TRBJ2-3|TRBD1|TRBV5-1
CASSAGTATTDTQYF
TGCGCCAGCAGCGCCGGGACAGCTACCACAGATACGCAGTATTTT
>13|NA|TRBJ1-1|TRBD1|TRBV7-3
CASSFNRGTEAFF
TGTGCCAGCAGCTTCAACAGGGGGACTGAAGCTTTCTTT